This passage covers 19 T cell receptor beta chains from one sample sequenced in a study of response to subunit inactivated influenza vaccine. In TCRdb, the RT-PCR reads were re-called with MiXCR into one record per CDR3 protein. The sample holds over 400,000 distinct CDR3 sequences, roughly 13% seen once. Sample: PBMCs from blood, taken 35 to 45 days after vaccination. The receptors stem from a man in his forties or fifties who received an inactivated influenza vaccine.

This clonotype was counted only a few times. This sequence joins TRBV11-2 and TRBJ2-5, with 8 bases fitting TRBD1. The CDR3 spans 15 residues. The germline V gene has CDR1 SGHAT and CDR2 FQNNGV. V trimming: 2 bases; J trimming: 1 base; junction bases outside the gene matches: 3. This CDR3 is CASSLSTGGQETQYF. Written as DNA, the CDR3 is TGTGCCAGCAGCTTATCCACAGGGGGCCAAGAGACCCAGTACTTC. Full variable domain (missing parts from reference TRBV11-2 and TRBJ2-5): EAGVAQSPRYKIIEKRQSVAFWCNPISGHATLYWYQQILGQGPKLLIQFQNNGVVDDSQLPKDRFSAERLKGVDSTLKIQPAKLEDSAVYLCASSLSTGGQETQYFGPGTRLLVL.

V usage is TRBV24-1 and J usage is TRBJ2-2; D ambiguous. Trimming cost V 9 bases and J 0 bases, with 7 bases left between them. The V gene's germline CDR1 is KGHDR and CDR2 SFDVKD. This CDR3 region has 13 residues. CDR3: CATSGPNTGELFF. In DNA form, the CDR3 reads TGTGCCACCTCCGGGCCGAACACCGGGGAGCTGTTTTTT.

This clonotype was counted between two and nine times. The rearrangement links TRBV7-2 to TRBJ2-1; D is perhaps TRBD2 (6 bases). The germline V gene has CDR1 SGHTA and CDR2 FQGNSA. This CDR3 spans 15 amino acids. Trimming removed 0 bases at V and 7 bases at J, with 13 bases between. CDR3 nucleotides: TGTGCCAGCAGCTTAGCCGGGGGATTGGGAAATGAGCAGTTCTTC. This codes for CASSLAGGLGNEQFF.

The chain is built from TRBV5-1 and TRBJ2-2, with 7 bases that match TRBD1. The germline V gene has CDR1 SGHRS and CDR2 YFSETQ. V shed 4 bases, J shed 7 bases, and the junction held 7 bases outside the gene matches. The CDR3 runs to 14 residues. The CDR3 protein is CASSIRQGLGELFF. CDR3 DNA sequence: TGCGCCAGCAGCATCAGACAGGGTCTCGGGGAGCTGTTTTTT.

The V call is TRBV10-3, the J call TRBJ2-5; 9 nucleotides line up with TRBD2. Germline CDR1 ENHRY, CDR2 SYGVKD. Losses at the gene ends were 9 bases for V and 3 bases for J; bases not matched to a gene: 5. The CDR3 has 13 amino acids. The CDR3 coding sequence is TGTGCCATAGGGACTAGCTCAGAAGAGACCCAGTACTTC. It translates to CAIGTSSEETQYF.

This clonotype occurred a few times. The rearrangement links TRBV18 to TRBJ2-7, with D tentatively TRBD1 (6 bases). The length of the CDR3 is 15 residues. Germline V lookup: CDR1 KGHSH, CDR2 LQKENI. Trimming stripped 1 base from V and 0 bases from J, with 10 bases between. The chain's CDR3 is CASSPRQESSYEQYF. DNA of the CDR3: TGTGCCAGCTCACCACGACAGGAGAGCTCCTACGAGCAGTACTTC.

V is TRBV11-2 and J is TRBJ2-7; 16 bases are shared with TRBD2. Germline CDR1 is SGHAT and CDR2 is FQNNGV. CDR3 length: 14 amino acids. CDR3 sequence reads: CATGTSGRAGEQYF. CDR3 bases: TGTGCTACGGGGACTAGCGGGAGGGCAGGAGAGCAGTACTTC.

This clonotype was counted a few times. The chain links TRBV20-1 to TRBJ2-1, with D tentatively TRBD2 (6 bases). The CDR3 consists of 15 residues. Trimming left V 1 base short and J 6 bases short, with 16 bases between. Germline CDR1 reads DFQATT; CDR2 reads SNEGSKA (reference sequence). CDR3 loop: CSARGGRESLNEQFF. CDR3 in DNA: TGCAGTGCTAGAGGAGGACGGGAGTCTCTCAATGAGCAGTTCTTC.

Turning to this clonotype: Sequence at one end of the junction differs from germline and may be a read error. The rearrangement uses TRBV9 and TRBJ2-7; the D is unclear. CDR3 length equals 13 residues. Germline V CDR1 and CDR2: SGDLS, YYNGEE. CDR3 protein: CASSVESPGERFF. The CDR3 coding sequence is TGTGCCAGCAGCGTAGAGAGTCCTGGCGAACGATTCTTC.

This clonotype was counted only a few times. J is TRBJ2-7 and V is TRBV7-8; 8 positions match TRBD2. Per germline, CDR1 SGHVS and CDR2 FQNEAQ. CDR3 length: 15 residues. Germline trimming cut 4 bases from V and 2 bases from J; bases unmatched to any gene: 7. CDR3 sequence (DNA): TGTGCCAGCAGCTCCCGGGTTAGCGGGGCCTACGAGCAGTACTTC. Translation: CASSSRVSGAYEQYF.

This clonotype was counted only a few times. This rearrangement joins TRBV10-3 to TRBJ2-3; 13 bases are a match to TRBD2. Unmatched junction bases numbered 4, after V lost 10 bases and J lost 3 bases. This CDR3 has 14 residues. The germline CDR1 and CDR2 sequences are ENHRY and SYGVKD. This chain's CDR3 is CATQTSGRTDTQYF. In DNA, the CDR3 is TGTGCCACCCAGACTAGCGGGAGGACAGATACGCAGTATTTT.

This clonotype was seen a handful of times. Here the CDR3 reads CSAQTGTGQNIQYF. CDR3 in DNA: TGCAGTGCCCAAACCGGGACAGGGCAAAACATTCAGTACTTC. The chain has TRBV20-1 and TRBJ2-4, with 9 bases matching TRBD1. This CDR3 is built from 14 residues. The ends lost 6 bases at V and 5 bases at J; junction bases unmatched: 8. Germline loops: CDR1 DFQATT, CDR2 SNEGSKA (reference sequence).

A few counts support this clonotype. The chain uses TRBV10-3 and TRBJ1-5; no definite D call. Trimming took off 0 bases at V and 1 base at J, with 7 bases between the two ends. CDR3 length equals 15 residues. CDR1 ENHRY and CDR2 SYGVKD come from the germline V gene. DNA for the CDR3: TGTGCCATCAGTGAGTCGGGGAGAAGCAATCAGCCCCAGCATTTT. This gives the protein CAISESGRSNQPQHF.

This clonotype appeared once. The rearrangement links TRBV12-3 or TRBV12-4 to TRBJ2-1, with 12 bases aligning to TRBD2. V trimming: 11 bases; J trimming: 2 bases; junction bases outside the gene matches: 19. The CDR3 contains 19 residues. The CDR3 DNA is TGTGCCCGCTGTTTAAGTACGTTGGCTAGCGGGGGGGCCTACAATGAGCAGTTCTTC. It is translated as CARCLSTLASGGAYNEQFF.

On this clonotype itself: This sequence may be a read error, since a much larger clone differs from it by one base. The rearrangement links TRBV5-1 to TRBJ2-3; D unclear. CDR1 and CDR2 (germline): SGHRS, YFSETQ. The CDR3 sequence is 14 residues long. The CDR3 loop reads CASSVDPTTDTQCF. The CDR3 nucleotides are TGCGCCAGCAGTGTGGATCCTACCACAGATACGCAGTGTTTT.

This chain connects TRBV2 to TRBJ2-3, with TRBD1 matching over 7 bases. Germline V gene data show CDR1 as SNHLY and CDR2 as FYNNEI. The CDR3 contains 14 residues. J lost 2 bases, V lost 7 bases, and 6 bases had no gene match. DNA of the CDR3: TGTGCCAGCACACAGGGGATTTACACAGATACGCAGTATTTT. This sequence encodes CASTQGIYTDTQYF.

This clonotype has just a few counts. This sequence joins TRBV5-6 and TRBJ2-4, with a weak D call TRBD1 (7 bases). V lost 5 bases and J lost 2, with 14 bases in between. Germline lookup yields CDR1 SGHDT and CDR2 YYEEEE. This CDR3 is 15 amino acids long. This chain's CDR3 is CASSTSGGTKNIQYF. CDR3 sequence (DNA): TGTGCCAGCAGTACTTCAGGGGGGACCAAAAACATTCAGTACTTC.

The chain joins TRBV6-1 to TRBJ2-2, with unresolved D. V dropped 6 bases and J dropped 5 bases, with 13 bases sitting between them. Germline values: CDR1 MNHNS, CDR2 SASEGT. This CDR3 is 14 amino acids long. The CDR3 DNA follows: TGTGCCAGCAGCCCATTTTTGCGTACCGGGGAGCTGTTTTTT. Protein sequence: CASSPFLRTGELFF.

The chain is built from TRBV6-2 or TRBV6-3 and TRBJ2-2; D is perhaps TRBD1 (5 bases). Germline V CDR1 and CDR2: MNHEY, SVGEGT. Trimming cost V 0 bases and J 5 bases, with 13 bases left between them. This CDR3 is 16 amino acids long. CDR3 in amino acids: CASSYSRQGWTGELFF. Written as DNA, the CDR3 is TGTGCCAGCAGTTACTCGAGGCAGGGATGGACCGGGGAGCTGTTTTTT.